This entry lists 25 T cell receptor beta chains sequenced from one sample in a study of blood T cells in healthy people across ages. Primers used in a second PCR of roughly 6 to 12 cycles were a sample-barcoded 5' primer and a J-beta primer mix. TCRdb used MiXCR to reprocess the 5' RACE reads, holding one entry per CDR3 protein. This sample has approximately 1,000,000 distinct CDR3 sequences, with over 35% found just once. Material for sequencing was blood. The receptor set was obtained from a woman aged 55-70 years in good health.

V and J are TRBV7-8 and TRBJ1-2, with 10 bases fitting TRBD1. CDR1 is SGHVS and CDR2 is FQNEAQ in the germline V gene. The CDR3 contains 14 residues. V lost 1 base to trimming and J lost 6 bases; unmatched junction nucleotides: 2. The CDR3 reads CASSLGTGGDGYTF. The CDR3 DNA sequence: TGTGCCAGCAGCTTAGGGACAGGGGGTGATGGCTACACCTTC.

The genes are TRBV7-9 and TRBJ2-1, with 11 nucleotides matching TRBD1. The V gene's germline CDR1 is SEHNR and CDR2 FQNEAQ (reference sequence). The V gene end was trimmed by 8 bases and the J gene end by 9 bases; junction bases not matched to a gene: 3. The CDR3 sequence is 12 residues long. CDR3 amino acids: CASGTGGTEQFF. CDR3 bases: TGTGCCAGCGGGACAGGGGGGACTGAGCAGTTCTTC. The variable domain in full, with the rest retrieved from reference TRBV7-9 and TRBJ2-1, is DTGVSQNPRHKITKRGQNVTFRCDPISEHNRLYWYRQTLGQGPEFLTYFQNEAQLEKSRLLSDRFSAERPKGSFSTLEIQRTEQGDSAMYLCASGTGGTEQFFGPGTRLTVL.

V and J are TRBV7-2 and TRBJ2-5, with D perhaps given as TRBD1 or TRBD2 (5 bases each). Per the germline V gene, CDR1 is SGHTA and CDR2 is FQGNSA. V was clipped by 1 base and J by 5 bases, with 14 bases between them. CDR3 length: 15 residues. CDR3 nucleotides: TGTGCCAGCAGCTTAGGGGGGACCAGGGTGGAGACCCAGTACTTC. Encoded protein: CASSLGGTRVETQYF.

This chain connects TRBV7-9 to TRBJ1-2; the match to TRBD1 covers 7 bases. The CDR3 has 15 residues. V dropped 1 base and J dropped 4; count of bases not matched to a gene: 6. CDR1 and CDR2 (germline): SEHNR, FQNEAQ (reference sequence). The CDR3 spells CASSLGQQGFYGYTF. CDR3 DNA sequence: TGTGCCAGCAGCTTAGGCCAACAGGGGTTCTATGGCTACACCTTC.

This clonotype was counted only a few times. The CDR3 loop is CASSWAGGTEAFF. The CDR3 DNA reads TGTGCCAGCAGTTGGGCAGGGGGAACTGAAGCTTTCTTT. This rearrangement joins TRBV12-3 or TRBV12-4 to TRBJ1-1; 7 positions match TRBD1. The J segment lost 5 bases and the V segment lost 4 bases, leaving 4 bases of the junction unmatched. This CDR3 comprises 13 residues.

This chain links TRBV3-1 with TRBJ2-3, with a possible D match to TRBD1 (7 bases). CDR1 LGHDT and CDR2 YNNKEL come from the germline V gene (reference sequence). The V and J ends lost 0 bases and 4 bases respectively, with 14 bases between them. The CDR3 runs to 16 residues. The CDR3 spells CASSQEQGWRADTQYF. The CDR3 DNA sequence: TGTGCCAGCAGCCAAGAACAGGGGTGGAGGGCAGATACGCAGTATTTT.

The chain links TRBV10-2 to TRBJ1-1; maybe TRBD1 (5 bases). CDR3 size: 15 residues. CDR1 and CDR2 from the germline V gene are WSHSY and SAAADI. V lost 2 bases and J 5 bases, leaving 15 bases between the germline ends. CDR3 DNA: TGCGCCAGCAGTGAGAACGGGGGGGTAGGGACTGAAGCTTTCTTT. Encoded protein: CASSENGGVGTEAFF.

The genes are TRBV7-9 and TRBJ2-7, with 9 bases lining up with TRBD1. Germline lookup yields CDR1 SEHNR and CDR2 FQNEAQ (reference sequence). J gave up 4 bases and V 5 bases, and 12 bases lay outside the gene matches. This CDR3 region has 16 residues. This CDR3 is CASSPPGQGISYEQYF. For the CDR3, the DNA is TGTGCCAGCAGCCCACCAGGACAGGGGATATCATACGAGCAGTACTTC.

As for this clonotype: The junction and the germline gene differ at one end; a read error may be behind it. CDR3 in amino acids: CASSVSSNSYNEPFF. In nucleotides, the CDR3 is TGTGCCAGCAGCGTCTCTAGCAACTCCTACAATGAGCCGTTCTTC. This chain connects TRBV7-3 to TRBJ2-1; perhaps TRBD2 as D (5 bases). This CDR3 is 15 amino acids long. Germline V gene data show CDR1 as SGHTA and CDR2 as FQGTGA.

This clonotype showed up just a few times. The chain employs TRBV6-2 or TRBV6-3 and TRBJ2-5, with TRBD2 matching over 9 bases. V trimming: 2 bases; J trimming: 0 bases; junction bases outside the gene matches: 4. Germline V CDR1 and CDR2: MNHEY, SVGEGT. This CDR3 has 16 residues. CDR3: CASSYTGTSYQETQYF. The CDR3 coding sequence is TGTGCCAGCAGTTACACTGGGACTAGCTACCAAGAGACCCAGTACTTC.

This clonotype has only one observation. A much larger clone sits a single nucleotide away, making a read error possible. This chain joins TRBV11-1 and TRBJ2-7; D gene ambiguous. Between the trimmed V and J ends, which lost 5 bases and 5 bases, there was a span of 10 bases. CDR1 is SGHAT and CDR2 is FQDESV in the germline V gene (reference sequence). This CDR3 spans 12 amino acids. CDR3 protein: CASSQEKNEQYF. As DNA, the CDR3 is TGTGCCAGCAGCCAGGAAAAAAACGAGCAGTACTTC.

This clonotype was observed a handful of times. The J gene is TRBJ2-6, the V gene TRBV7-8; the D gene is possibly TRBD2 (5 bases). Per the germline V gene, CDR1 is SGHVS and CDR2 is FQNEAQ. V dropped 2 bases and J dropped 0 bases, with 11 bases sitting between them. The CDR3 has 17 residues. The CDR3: CASSLYGGTSGANVLTF. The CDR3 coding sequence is TGTGCCAGCAGCTTATACGGAGGTACCTCTGGGGCCAACGTCCTGACTTTC.

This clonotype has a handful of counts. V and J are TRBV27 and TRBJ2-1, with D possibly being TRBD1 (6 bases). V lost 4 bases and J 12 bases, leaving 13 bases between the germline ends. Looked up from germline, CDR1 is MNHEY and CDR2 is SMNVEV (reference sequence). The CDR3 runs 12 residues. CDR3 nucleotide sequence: TGTGCCAGCAGTTCGAGTCTAGGGGGGCAGTTCTTC. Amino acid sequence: CASSSSLGGQFF.

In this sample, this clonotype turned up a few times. This CDR3 is CSAVGTSGSKTYEQYF. DNA for the CDR3: TGCAGTGCTGTCGGGACTAGCGGGAGTAAGACCTACGAGCAGTACTTC. This chain joins TRBV20-1 and TRBJ2-7; TRBD2 aligns across 14 bases. V trimming: 5 bases; J trimming: 2 bases; junction bases outside the gene matches: 8. Germline V CDR1 and CDR2: DFQATT, SNEGSKA (reference sequence). This CDR3 is built from 16 residues.

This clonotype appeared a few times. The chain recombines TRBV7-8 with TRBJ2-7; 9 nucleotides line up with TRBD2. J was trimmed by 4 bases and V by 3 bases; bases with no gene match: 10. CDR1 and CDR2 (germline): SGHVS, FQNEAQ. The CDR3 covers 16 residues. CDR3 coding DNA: TGTGCCAGCAGCTTGCTAACTAGCGGGCCGATTTACGAGCAGTACTTC. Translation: CASSLLTSGPIYEQYF.

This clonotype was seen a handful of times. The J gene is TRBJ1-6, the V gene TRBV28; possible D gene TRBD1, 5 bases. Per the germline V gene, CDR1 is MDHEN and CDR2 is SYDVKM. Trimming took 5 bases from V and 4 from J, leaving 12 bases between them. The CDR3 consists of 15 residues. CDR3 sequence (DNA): TGTGCCAGCAGTCCGACCGGGACTTATAATTCACCCCTCCACTTT. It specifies CASSPTGTYNSPLHF.

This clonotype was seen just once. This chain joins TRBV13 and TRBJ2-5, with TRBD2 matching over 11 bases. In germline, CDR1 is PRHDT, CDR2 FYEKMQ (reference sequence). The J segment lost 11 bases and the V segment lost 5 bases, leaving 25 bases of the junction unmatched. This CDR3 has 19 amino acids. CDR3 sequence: CASSRSSLAGGSSYNEQYF. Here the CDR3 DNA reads TGTGCCAGCAGCCGATCGTCCCTAGCGGGAGGTAGCTCCTACAATGAGCAGTACTTC.

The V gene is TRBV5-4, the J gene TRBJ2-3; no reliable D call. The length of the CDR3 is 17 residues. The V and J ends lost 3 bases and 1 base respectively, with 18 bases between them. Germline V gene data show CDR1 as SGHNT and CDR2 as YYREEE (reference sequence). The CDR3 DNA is TGTGCCAGCAGCTCTTCGGTGCGGAACGCTGGCACAGATACGCAGTATTTT. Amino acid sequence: CASSSSVRNAGTDTQYF.

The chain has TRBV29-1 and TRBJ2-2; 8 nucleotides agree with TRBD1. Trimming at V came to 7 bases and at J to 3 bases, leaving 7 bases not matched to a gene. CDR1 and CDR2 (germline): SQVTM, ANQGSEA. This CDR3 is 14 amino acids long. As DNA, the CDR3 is TGCAGCGGGGGGCCAGGGGGCGACACCGGGGAGCTGTTTTTT. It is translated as CSGGPGGDTGELFF.

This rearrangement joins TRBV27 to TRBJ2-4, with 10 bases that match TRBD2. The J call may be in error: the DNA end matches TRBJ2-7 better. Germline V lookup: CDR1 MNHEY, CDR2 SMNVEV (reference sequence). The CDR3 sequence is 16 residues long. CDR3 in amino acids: CASSPIAGGKPYEQYF. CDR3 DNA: TGTGCCAGCAGTCCTATAGCGGGAGGCAAACCCTACGAGCAGTACTTC.

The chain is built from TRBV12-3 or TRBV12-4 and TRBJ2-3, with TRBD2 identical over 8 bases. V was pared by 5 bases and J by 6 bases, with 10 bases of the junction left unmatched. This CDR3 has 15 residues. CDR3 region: CASSAGRAGVDTQYF. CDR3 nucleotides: TGTGCCAGCAGTGCCGGACGAGCGGGAGTTGATACGCAGTATTTT.

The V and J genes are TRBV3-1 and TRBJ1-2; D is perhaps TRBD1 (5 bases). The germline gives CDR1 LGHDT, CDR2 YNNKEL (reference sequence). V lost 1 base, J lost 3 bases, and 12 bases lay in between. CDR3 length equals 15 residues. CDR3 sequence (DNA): TGTGCCAGCAGCCAAGGGGGGACGAAGGACTATGGCTACACCTTC. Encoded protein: CASSQGGTKDYGYTF.

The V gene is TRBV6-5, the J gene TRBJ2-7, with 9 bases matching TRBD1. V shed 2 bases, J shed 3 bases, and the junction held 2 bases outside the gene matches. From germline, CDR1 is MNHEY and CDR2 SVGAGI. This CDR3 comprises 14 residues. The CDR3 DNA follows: TGTGCCAGCAGTTACCGGGACAGGGACTACGAGCAGTACTTC. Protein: CASSYRDRDYEQYF.

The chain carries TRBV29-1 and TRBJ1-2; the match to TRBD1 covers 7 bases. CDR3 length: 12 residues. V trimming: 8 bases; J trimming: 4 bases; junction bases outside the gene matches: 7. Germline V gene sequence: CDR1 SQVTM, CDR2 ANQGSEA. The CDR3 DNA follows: TGCAGCTCACGGACAGGACCCTATGGCTACACCTTC. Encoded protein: CSSRTGPYGYTF.

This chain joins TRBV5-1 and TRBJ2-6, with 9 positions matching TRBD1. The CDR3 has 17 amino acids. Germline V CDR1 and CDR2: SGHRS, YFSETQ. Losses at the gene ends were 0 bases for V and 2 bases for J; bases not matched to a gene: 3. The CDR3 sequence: CASSLAGTGTGANVLTF. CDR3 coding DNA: TGCGCCAGCAGCTTGGCCGGGACAGGGACTGGGGCCAACGTCCTGACTTTC.